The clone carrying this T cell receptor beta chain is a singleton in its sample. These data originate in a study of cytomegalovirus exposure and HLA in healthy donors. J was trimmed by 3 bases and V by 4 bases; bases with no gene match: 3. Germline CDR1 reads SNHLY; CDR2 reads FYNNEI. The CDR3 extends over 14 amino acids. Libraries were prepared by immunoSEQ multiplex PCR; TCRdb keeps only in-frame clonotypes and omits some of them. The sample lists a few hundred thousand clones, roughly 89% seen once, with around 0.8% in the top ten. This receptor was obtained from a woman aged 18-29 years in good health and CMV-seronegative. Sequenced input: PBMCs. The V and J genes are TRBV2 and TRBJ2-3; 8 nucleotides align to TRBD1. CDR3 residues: CASSGQGITDTQYF. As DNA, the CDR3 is TGTGCCAGCAGTGGACAGGGGATAACAGATACGCAGTATTTT.